The clone carrying this T cell receptor (beta chain) was detected a few times. Germline lookup yields CDR1 LGHDT and CDR2 YNNKEL (reference sequence). The CDR3 loop spans 15 amino acids. V shed 1 base and J shed 2 bases, with 12 bases lying between them. The data derive from a study of blood T cells in healthy people across ages. Primers used in a second PCR of about 6 to 11 cycles were a sample-barcoded 5' primer and a J-beta primer mix. Each cDNA molecule, via a template-switch adaptor with 12 random nucleotides, was tagged. Every sample gave at least 3 million paired-end reads containing CDR3. TCRdb re-analysed the 5' RACE reads in MiXCR, keeping a single row per CDR3 protein. The table includes about 570,000 distinct CDR3 sequences, 25% to 35% detected once. The sample, 7.5 to 10 milliliters of peripheral blood, was drawn from each donor. Separately, the same data were catalogued under a study of T cells of mothers and their children. As that study records: Each mother yielded more than 8.5 million TCR beta CDR3 reads. Each child yielded about 3 million reads.

The chain couples TRBV3-1 to TRBJ2-7, with D possibly matching TRBD1 (5 bases). This TCR was sampled from a boy aged 2-15 years in good health. The sample consisted of blood. Here the CDR3 DNA reads TGTGCCAGCAGCCAAGGTGATACAGGTGCCTACGAGCAGTACTTC. Amino acids: CASSQGDTGAYEQYF.